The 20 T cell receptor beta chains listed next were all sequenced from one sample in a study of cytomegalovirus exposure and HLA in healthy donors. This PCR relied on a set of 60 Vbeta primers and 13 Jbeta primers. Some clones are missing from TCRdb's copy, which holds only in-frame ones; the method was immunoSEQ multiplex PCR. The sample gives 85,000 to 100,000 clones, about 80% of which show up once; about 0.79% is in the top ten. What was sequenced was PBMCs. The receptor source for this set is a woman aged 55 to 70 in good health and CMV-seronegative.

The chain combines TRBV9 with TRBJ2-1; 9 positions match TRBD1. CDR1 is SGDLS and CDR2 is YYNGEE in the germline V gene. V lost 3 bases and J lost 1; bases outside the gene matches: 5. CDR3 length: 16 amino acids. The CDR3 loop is CASSETGGRSYNEQFF. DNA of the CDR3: TGTGCCAGCAGCGAAACAGGGGGCAGGTCCTACAATGAGCAGTTCTTC.

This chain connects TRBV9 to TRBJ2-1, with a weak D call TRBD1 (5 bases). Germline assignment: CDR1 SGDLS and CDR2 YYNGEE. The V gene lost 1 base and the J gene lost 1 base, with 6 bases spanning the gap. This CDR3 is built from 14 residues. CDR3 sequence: CASSVQGSYNEQFF. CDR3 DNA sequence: TGTGCCAGCAGCGTACAGGGATCCTACAATGAGCAGTTCTTC. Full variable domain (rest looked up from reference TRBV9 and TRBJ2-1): DSGVTQTPKHLITATGQRVTLRCSPRSGDLSVYWYQQSLDQGLQFLIQYYNGEERAKGNILERFSAQQFPDLHSELNLSSLELGDSALYFCASSVQGSYNEQFFGPGTRLTVL.

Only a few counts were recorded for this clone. The CDR3 DNA reads TGCGCCAGCAGTTGGGCGGGAGGTGGCAATGAGCAGTTCTTC. As protein: CASSWAGGGNEQFF. The chain couples TRBV10-2 to TRBJ2-1; TRBD2 matches 8 bases. The germline CDR1 and CDR2 sequences are WSHSY and SAAADI. V was pared by 5 bases and J by 6 bases, with 6 bases of the junction left unmatched. The CDR3 extends over 14 amino acids.

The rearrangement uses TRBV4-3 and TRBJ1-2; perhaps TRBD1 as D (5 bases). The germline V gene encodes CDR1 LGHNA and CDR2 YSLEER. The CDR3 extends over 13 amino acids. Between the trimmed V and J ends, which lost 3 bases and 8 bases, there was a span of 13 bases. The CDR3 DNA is TGCGCCAGCAGCCACGGGGGAGTCAGGGGCTACACCTTC. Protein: CASSHGGVRGYTF.

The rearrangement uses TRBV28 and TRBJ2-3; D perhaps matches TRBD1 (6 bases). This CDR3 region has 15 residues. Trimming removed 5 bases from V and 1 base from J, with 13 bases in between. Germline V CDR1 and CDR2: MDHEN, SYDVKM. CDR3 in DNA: TGTGCCAGCAGTCCACAGGGATGGGGCACAGATACGCAGTATTTT. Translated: CASSPQGWGTDTQYF.

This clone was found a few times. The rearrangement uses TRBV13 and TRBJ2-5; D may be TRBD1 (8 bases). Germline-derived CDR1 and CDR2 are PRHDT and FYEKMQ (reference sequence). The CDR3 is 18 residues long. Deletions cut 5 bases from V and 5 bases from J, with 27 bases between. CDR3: CASSPGGSGGHAWETQYF. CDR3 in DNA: TGTGCCAGCAGCCCAGGGGGCTCCGGGGGGCACGCATGGGAGACCCAGTACTTC.

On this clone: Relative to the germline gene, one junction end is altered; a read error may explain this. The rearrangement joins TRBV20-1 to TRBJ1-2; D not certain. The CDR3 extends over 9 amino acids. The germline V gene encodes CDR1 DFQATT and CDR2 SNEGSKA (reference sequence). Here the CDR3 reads CSAPPGTVF. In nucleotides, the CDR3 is TGCAGTGCTCCGCCGGGAACTGTCTTC.

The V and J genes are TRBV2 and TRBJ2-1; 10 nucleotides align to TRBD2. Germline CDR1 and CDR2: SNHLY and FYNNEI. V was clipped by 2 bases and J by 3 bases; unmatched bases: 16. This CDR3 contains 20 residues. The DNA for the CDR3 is TGTGCCAGCAGTGAAATTTTTGCGTCGGAGCGGACTAGCGGCTACAATGAGCAGTTCTTC. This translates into CASSEIFASERTSGYNEQFF.

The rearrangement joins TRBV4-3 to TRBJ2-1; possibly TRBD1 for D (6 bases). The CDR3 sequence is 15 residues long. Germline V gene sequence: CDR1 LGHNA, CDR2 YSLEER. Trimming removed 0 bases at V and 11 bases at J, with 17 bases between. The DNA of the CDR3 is TGCGCCAGCAGCCAAGATTTTCCGGGACAACCTAAGCAGTTCTTC. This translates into CASSQDFPGQPKQFF.

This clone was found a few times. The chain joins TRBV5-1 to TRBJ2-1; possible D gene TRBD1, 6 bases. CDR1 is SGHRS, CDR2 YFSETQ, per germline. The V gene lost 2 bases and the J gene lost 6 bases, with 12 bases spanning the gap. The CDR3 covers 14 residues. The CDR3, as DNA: TGCGCCAGCAGCTTTGGACAGCTTCGCAATGAGCAGTTCTTC. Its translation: CASSFGQLRNEQFF.

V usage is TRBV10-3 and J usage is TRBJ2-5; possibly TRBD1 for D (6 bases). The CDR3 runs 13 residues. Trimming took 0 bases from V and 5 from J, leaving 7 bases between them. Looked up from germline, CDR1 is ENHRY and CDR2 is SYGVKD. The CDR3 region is CAISESGGETQYF. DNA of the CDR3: TGTGCCATCAGTGAGTCTGGGGGCGAGACCCAGTACTTC.

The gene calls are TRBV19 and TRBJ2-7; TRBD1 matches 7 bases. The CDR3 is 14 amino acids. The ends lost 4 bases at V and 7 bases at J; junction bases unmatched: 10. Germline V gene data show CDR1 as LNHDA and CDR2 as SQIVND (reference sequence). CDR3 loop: CASSTGQTTGEQYF. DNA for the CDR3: TGTGCCAGTAGTACGGGACAGACAACTGGGGAGCAGTACTTC. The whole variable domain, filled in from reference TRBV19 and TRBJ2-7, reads DGGITQSPKYLFRKEGQNVTLSCEQNLNHDAMYWYRQDPGQGLRLIYYSQIVNDFQKGDIAEGYSVSREKKESFPLTVTSAQKNPTAFYLCASSTGQTTGEQYFGPGTRLTVT.

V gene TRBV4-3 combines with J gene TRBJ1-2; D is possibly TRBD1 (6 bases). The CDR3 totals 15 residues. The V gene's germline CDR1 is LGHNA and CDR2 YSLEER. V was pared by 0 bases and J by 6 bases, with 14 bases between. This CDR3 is CASSQDAGARNGYTF. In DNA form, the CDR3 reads TGCGCCAGCAGCCAAGATGCAGGGGCGCGTAATGGCTACACCTTC.

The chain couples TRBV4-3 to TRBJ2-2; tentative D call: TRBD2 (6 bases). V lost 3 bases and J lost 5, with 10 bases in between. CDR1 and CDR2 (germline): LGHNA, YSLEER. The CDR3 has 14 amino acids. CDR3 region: CASSQGRRTGELFF. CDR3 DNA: TGCGCCAGCAGCCAGGGGAGGAGGACCGGGGAGCTGTTTTTT.

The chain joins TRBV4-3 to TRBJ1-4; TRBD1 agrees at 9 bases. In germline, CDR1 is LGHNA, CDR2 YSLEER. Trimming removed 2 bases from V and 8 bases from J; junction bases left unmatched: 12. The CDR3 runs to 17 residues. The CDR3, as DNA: TGCGCCAGCAGCCAACAAACCAGACAGGGGGTGGGAGAAAAACTGTTTTTT. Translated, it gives CASSQQTRQGVGEKLFF.

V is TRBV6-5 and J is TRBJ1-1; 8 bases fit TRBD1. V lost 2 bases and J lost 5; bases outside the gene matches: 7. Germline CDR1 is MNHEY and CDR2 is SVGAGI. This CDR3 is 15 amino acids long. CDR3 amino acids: CASSYTGTGGTEAFF. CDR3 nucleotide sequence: TGTGCCAGCAGTTACACCGGGACAGGAGGGACTGAAGCTTTCTTT.

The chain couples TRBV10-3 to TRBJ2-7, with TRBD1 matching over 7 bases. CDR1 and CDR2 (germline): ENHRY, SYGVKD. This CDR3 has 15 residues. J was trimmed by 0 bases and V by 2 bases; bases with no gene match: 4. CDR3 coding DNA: TGTGCCATCAGTGAGCCGGACAGGAACTCCTACGAGCAGTACTTC. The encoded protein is CAISEPDRNSYEQYF.

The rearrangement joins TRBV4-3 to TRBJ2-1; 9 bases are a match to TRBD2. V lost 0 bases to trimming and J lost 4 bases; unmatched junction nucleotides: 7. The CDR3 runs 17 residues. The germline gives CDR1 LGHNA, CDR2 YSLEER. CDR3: CASSQENSGGPYNEQFF. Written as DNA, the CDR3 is TGCGCCAGCAGCCAAGAAAATAGCGGGGGCCCTTACAATGAGCAGTTCTTC.

This chain's CDR3 is CASSESSINQPQHF. DNA for the CDR3: TGTGCCAGCAGTGAATCCAGTATTAATCAGCCCCAGCATTTT. The chain has TRBV6-1 and TRBJ1-5; D unresolved. Trimming took off 2 bases at V and 4 bases at J, with 9 bases between the two ends. The CDR3 contains 14 residues. The germline V gene has CDR1 MNHNS and CDR2 SASEGT.

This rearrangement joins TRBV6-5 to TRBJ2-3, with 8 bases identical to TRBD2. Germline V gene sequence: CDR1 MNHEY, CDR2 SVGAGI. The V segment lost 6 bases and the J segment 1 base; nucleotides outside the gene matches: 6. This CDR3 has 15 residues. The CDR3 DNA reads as TGTGCCAGCAGCCGCCGGGGGGGGCGCACAGATACGCAGTATTTT. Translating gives CASSRRGGRTDTQYF.